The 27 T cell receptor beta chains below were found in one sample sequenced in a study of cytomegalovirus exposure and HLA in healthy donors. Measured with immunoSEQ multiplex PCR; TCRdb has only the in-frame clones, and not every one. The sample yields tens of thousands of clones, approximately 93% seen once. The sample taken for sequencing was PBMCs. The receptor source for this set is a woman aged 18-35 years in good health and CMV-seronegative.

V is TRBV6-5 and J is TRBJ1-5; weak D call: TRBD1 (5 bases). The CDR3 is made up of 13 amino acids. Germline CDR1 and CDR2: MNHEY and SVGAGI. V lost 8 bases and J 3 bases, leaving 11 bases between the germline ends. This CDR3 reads CASATVSNQPQHF. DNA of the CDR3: TGTGCCAGCGCGACAGTTTCCAATCAGCCCCAGCATTTT.

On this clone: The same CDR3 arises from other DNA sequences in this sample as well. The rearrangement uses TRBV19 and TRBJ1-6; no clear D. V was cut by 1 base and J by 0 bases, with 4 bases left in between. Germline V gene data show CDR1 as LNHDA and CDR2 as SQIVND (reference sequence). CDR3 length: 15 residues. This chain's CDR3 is CASSIAGSYNSPLHF. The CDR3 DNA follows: TGTGCCAGTAGTATAGCCGGCTCCTATAATTCACCCCTCCACTTT.

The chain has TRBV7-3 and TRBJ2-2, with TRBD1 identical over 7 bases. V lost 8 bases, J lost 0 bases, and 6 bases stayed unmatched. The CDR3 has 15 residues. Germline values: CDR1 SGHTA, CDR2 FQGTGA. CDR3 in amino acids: CASSRQGSNTGELFF. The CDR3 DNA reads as TGTGCCAGCTCGAGACAGGGTTCGAACACCGGGGAGCTGTTTTTT.

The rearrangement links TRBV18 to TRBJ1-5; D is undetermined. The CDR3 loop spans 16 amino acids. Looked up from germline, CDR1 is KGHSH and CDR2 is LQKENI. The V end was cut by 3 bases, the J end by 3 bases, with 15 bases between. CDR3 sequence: CASSPERGLNNQPQHF. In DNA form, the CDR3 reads TGTGCCAGCTCACCTGAGAGAGGGTTGAACAATCAGCCCCAGCATTTT.

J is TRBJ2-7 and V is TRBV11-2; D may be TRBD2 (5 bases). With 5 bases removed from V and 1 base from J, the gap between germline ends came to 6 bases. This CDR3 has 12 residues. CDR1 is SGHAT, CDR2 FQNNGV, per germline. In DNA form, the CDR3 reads TGTGCCAGCAGCCGGGGTTCCTACGAGCAGTACTTC. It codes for CASSRGSYEQYF.

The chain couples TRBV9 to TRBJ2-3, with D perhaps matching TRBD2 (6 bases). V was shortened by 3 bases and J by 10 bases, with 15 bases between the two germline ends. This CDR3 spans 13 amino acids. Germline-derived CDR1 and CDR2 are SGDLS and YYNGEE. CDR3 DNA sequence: TGTGCCAGCAGCGCCTCCTCAGCGGGTCCGCAGTATTTT. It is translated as CASSASSAGPQYF.

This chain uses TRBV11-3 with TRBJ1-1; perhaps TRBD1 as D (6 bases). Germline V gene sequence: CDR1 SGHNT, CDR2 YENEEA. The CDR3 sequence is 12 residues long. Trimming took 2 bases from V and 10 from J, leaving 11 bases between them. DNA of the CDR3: TGTGCCAGCAGCTTACAGGGGAAGAGAGCTTTCTTT. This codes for CASSLQGKRAFF.

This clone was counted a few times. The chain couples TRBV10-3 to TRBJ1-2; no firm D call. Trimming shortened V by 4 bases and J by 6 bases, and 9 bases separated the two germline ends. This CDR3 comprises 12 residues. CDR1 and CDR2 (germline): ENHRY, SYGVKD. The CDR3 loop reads CAISAGFDGYTF. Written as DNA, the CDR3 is TGTGCCATCAGTGCGGGATTTGATGGCTACACCTTC.

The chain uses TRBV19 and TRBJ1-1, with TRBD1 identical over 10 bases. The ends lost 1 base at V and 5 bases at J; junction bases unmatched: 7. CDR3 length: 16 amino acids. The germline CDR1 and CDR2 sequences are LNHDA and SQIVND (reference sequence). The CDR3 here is CASSIAGGQGPTEAFF. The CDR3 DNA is TGTGCCAGTAGTATAGCTGGGGGACAGGGGCCGACTGAAGCTTTCTTT.

CDR3 nucleotide sequence: TGCGCCAGCAGTGGGGGAGGGGGAGAAAATGAGCAGTTCTTC. It is translated as CASSGGGGENEQFF. The chain employs TRBV4-3 and TRBJ2-1; D is perhaps TRBD2 (7 bases). There are 14 residues in the CDR3. Per the germline V gene, CDR1 is LGHNA and CDR2 is YSLEER. V lost 6 bases to trimming and J lost 7 bases, with 16 bases between them.

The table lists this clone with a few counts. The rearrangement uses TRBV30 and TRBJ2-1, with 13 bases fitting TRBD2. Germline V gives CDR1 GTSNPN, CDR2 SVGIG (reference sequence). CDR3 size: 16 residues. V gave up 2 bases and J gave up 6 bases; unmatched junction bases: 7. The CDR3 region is CAWSPPGLAGFNEQFF. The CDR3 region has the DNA TGTGCCTGGAGTCCTCCGGGACTAGCGGGATTCAATGAGCAGTTCTTC. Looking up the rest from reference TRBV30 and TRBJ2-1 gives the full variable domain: SQTIHQWPATLVQPVGSPLSLECTVEGTSNPNLYWYRQAAGRGLQLLFYSVGIGQISSEVPQNLSASRPQDRQFILSSKKLLLSDSGFYLCAWSPPGLAGFNEQFFGPGTRLTVL.

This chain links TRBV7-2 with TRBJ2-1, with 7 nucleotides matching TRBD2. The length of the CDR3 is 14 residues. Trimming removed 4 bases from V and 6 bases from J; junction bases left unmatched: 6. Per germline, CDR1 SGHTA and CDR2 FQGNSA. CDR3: CASSWEGRANEQFF. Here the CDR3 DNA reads TGTGCCAGCAGCTGGGAGGGCAGGGCCAATGAGCAGTTCTTC.

CDR3 DNA sequence: TGCACCGCCTCACAGGGTGGTGGCTACACCTTC. Protein product: CTASQGGGYTF. J is TRBJ1-2 and V is TRBV29-1; tentative D call: TRBD1 (6 bases). The CDR3 loop spans 11 amino acids. CDR1 is SQVTM, CDR2 ANQGSEA, per germline.

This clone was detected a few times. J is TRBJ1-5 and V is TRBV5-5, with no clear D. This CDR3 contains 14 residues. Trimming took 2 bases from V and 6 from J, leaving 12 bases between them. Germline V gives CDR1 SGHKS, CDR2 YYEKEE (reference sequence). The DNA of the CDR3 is TGTGCCAGCAGCTTTCTGGGCGCGGGTCAGCCCCAGCATTTT. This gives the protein CASSFLGAGQPQHF.

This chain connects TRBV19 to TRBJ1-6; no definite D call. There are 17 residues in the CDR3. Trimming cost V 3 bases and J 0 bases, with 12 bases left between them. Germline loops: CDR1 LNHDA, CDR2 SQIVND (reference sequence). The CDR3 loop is CASSIRSPSSYNSPLHF. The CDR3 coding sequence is TGTGCCAGTAGTATCCGTTCTCCGAGCTCCTATAATTCACCCCTCCACTTT.

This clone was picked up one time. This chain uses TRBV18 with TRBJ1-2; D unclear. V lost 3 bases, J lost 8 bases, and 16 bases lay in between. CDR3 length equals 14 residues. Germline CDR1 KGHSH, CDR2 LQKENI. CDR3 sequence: CASSPGSGGDGYTF. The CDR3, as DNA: TGTGCCAGCTCACCCGGTTCGGGTGGCGACGGCTACACCTTC.

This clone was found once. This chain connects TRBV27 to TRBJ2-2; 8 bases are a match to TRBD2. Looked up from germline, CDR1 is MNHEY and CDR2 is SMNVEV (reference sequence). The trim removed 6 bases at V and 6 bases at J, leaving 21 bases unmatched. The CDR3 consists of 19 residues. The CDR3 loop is CASRPQEILAAGDAGELFF. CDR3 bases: TGTGCCAGCAGACCCCAAGAGATACTAGCGGCAGGGGACGCCGGGGAGCTGTTTTTT.

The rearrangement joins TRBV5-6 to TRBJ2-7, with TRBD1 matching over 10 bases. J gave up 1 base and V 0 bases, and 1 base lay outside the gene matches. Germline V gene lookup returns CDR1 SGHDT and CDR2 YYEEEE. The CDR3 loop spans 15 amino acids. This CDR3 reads CASSLVGQGSYEQYV. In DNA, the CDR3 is TGTGCCAGCAGCTTGGTGGGACAGGGGTCCTACGAGCAGTACGTC.

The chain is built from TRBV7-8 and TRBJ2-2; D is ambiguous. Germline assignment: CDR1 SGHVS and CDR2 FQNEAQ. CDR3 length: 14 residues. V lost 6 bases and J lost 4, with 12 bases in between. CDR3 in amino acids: CASSLRQRTGELFF. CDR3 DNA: TGTGCCAGCAGTCTCCGCCAGCGCACCGGGGAGCTGTTTTTT.

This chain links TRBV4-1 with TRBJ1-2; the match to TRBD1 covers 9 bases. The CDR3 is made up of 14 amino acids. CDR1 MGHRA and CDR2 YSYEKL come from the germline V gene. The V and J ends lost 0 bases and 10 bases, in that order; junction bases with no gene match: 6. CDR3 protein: CASSQDPGQGAYTF. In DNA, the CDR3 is TGCGCCAGCAGCCAAGATCCGGGACAGGGTGCCTACACCTTC.

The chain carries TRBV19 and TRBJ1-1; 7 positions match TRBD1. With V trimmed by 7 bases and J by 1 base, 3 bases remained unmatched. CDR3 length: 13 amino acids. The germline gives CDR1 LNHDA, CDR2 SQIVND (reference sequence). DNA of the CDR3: TGTGCCAGTAAGGACAGGCCGAACACTGAAGCTTTCTTT. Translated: CASKDRPNTEAFF.

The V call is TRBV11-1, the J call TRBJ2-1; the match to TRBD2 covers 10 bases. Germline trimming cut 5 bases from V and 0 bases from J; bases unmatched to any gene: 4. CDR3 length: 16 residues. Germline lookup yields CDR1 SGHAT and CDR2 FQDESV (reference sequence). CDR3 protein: CASSPLAGASYNEQFF. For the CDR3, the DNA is TGTGCCAGCAGCCCCCTAGCGGGGGCCTCCTACAATGAGCAGTTCTTC.

The DNA for the CDR3 is TGTGCCAGCAGTAGAACTAGCGGGGGGGAGGGTACGCAGTATTTT. Translating it yields CASSRTSGGEGTQYF. The rearrangement links TRBV6-1 to TRBJ2-3, with 13 bases lining up with TRBD2. CDR1 is MNHNS and CDR2 is SASEGT in the germline V gene. J gave up 8 bases and V 5 bases, and 7 bases lay outside the gene matches. The CDR3 is 15 amino acids.

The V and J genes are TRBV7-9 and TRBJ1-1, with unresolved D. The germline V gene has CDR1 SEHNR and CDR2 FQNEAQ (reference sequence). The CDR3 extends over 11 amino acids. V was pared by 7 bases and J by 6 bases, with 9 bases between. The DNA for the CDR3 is TGTGCCAGCATCCTGGGAGCTGAAGCTTTCTTT. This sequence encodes CASILGAEAFF.

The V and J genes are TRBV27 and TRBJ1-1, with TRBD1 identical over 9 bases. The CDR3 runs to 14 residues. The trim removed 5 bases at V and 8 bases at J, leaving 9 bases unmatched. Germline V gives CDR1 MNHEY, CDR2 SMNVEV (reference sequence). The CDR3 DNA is TGTGCCAGCAGTCCCCGGGACAGGGCTCGGGAAGCTTTCTTT. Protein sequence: CASSPRDRAREAFF.

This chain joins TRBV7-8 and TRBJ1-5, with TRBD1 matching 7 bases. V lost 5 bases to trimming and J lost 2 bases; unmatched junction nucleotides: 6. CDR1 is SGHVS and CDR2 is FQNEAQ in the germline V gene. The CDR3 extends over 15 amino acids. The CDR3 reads CASSPGGGRNQPQHF. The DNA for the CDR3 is TGTGCCAGCAGCCCGGGAGGGGGCCGCAATCAGCCCCAGCATTTT.

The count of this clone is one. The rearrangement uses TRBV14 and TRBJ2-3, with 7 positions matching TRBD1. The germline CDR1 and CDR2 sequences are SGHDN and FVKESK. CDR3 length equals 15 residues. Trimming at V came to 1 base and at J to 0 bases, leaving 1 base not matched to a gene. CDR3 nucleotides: TGTGCCAGCAGCCAAGGGGACAGCAGCACAGATACGCAGTATTTT. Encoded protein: CASSQGDSSTDTQYF.